This T cell receptor beta chain is from a study of cytotoxic CD8 clonotypes in ibrutinib-treated CLL. Depth targeted 1 in 200,000 to 1 in 1 million T cells, averaging 10x coverage per clonotype. The table came from immunoSEQ multiplex PCR; TCRdb's copy has only in-frame clones and leaves some out. The sample carries 97,000 or so clones, about 78% recorded once. V shed 3 bases and J shed 4 bases, with 14 bases lying between them. Germline assignment: CDR1 SGHRS and CDR2 YFSETQ. This CDR3 contains 14 residues. Sequencing was performed on PBMCs, taken after 12 months of ibrutinib treatment. The origin of this receptor is a human donor with chronic lymphocytic leukemia. The chain is built from TRBV5-1 and TRBJ2-7; tentative D call: TRBD1 (6 bases). In DNA form, the CDR3 reads TGCGCCAGCAGCTCCACAGGGTCCAATTACGAGCAGTACTTC. This gives the protein CASSSTGSNYEQYF. Full variable domain (outside the CDR3, taken from reference TRBV5-1 and TRBJ2-7): KAGVTQTPRYLIKTRGQQVTLSCSPISGHRSVSWYQQTPGQGLQFLFEYFSETQRNKGNFPGRFSGRQFSNSRSEMNVSTLELGDSALYLCASSSTGSNYEQYFGPGTRLTVT.